The 14 T cell receptor beta chains reported below all come from one sample, sequenced in a study of blood T cell repertoires in COVID-19. TCRdb's copy holds only in-frame clones and misses some; the assay was immunoSEQ multiplex PCR. Of 200,000 to 300,000 clones listed, around nine tenths are singletons. The sequencing sample was made of peripheral blood. The source is a woman aged 60-75 years who had recovered from COVID-19.

The chain links TRBV19 to TRBJ2-1; TRBD2 aligns across 13 bases. V was clipped by 5 bases and J by 8 bases; unmatched bases: 9. Germline lookup yields CDR1 LNHDA and CDR2 SQIVND (reference sequence). The CDR3 is 16 amino acids. The CDR3 loop reads CASSSQLAGGHYEQFF. The CDR3 DNA follows: TGTGCCAGTAGTTCCCAACTAGCGGGGGGGCACTATGAGCAGTTCTTC.

The chain recombines TRBV14 with TRBJ2-5; 10 bases agree with TRBD2. The CDR3 covers 20 residues. The germline V gene encodes CDR1 SGHDN and CDR2 FVKESK. Trimming at V came to 0 bases and at J to 4 bases, leaving 17 bases not matched to a gene. For the CDR3, the DNA is TGTGCCAGCAGCCAAGATTTTGGCCACGAAAGCGGGGGGGTCCCAGAGACCCAGTACTTC. The encoded protein is CASSQDFGHESGGVPETQYF.

This clone has a single count. The V gene is TRBV7-2, the J gene TRBJ2-7; D is unclear. Germline V gene sequence: CDR1 SGHTA, CDR2 FQGNSA. The V gene lost 4 bases and the J gene lost 2 bases, with 12 bases spanning the gap. The CDR3 contains 14 residues. The CDR3 DNA reads as TGTGCCAGCAGCTGGTTTCCGTCTACCTACGAGCAGTACTTC. It specifies CASSWFPSTYEQYF.

The chain couples TRBV3-1 (or the pseudogene TRBV3-2) to TRBJ2-1; 12 bases are shared with TRBD2. The V gene end was trimmed by 4 bases and the J gene end by 6 bases; junction bases not matched to a gene: 7. This CDR3 contains 16 residues. Germline V gene lookup returns CDR1 LGHDT and CDR2 YNNKEL (reference sequence). CDR3 region: CASSRSLAGGRNEQFF. CDR3 nucleotides: TGTGCCAGCAGCCGGTCCCTAGCGGGGGGGCGCAATGAGCAGTTCTTC.

This clone was detected a few times. The chain's CDR3 is CASGAGGGRGTGELFF. The CDR3 nucleotides read TGTGCCAGTGGGGCCGGCGGGGGGCGAGGGACCGGGGAGCTGTTTTTT. This sequence joins TRBV19 and TRBJ2-2, with 8 bases fitting TRBD2. Germline V lookup: CDR1 LNHDA, CDR2 SQIVND (reference sequence). V lost 8 bases, J lost 5 bases, and 13 bases stayed unmatched. The CDR3 is 16 amino acids.

This rearrangement joins TRBV29-1 to TRBJ1-4; no reliable D call. V lost 3 bases to trimming and J lost 4 bases, with 12 bases between them. This CDR3 is built from 14 residues. Germline lookup yields CDR1 SQVTM and CDR2 ANQGSEA. CDR3 nucleotide sequence: TGCAGCGTTGAGCCCTCCGGAGATAATGAAAAACTGTTTTTT. It translates to CSVEPSGDNEKLFF.

This chain joins TRBV5-1 and TRBJ2-3; perhaps TRBD2 as D (5 bases). The CDR3 is made up of 14 amino acids. Trimming cost V 2 bases and J 4 bases, with 11 bases left between them. Germline V gene data show CDR1 as SGHRS and CDR2 as YFSETQ. This CDR3 is CASSLRTGPDTQYF. The DNA of the CDR3 is TGCGCCAGCAGCTTAAGGACTGGTCCAGATACGCAGTATTTT.

V usage is TRBV3-1 (or the pseudogene TRBV3-2) and J usage is TRBJ2-5, with 7 bases aligning to TRBD2. The CDR3 is 15 residues long. The V gene end was trimmed by 2 bases and the J gene end by 3 bases; junction bases not matched to a gene: 6. Per germline, CDR1 LGHDT and CDR2 YNNKEL (reference sequence). This CDR3 reads CASSQSAGRKETQYF. The CDR3 region has the DNA TGTGCCAGCAGCCAATCAGCGGGGAGGAAAGAGACCCAGTACTTC.

The chain has TRBV18 and TRBJ1-1; D is possibly TRBD1 (6 bases). CDR1 is KGHSH and CDR2 is LQKENI in the germline V gene. Trimming removed 2 bases from V and 2 bases from J, with 12 bases in between. The CDR3 covers 15 residues. CDR3: CASSPTGTYNTEAFF. CDR3 DNA sequence: TGTGCCAGCTCACCAACCGGGACATATAACACTGAAGCTTTCTTT.

The chain recombines TRBV12-5 with TRBJ2-5; tentative D call: TRBD2 (6 bases). The germline V gene encodes CDR1 LGHNT and CDR2 FRNRAP. CDR3 length: 12 residues. Trimming cost V 6 bases and J 7 bases, with 12 bases left between them. The CDR3 is CASGAGSGTQYF. The CDR3 DNA sequence: TGTGCTAGTGGAGCGGGTTCTGGGACCCAGTACTTC.

The J gene is TRBJ2-1, the V gene TRBV18; D not certain. Trimming removed 6 bases from V and 6 bases from J, with 9 bases in between. The CDR3 is made up of 12 amino acids. The V gene's germline CDR1 is KGHSH and CDR2 LQKENI. The CDR3 nucleotides are TGTGCCAGCTCCCCCATACTCAATGAGCAGTTCTTC. This translates into CASSPILNEQFF.

The rearrangement links TRBV20-1 to TRBJ2-7; TRBD2 matches at 7 bases. J gave up 6 bases and V 3 bases, and 5 bases lay outside the gene matches. Germline lookup yields CDR1 DFQATT and CDR2 SNEGSKA (reference sequence). The CDR3 is 12 residues long. DNA of the CDR3: TGCAGTGCTAGTAAATCGGGAGGCGAGCAGTACTTC. Its translation is CSASKSGGEQYF.

The chain employs TRBV4-1 and TRBJ2-1, with D possibly TRBD2 on 7 matching bases. V was clipped by 2 bases and J by 10 bases, with 18 bases between them. The CDR3 consists of 15 residues. Per the germline V gene, CDR1 is MGHRA and CDR2 is YSYEKL. CDR3 region: CASSQSTGGPGEQFF. CDR3 sequence (DNA): TGCGCCAGCAGCCAATCTACGGGGGGCCCCGGCGAGCAGTTCTTC.

The CDR3 sequence: CASSHGGMDQPQHF. The DNA for the CDR3 is TGTGCCAGCAGCCACGGGGGTATGGATCAGCCCCAGCATTTT. This chain links TRBV7-8 with TRBJ1-5, with D possibly matching TRBD1 (5 bases). The ends were cut back, 5 bases at V and 5 bases at J, with 13 bases in the middle. This CDR3 is 14 amino acids long. The V gene's germline CDR1 is SGHVS and CDR2 FQNEAQ.